A single sample is the source of the 12 T cell receptor beta chains below, sequenced in a study of T cell responses to AZD1222 COVID-19 vaccine. The repertoire was sequenced with immunoSEQ multiplex PCR; TCRdb's copy has only in-frame clones and lacks some. The sample lists about 150,000 clones, around 90% seen once, with over 1.3% in the top ten. Source: peripheral blood, taken on day 0 of AZD1222 vaccination. The receptors stem from an adult in good health.

The chain links TRBV2 to TRBJ1-2, with D hard to call. V was cut by 7 bases and J by 4 bases, with 10 bases left in between. The CDR3 has 12 residues. Germline V CDR1 and CDR2: SNHLY, FYNNEI. CDR3: CASKTAIYGYTF. CDR3 DNA sequence: TGTGCCAGCAAAACAGCCATCTATGGCTACACCTTC.

This clone was seen only a few times. This sequence joins TRBV5-5 and TRBJ2-7; a possible D gene is TRBD1 (5 bases). The CDR3 has 13 amino acids. Germline V gene lookup returns CDR1 SGHKS and CDR2 YYEKEE (reference sequence). Trimming removed 0 bases from V and 2 bases from J, with 6 bases in between. In DNA form, the CDR3 reads TGTGCCAGCAGCTTGGTGACAGCCTACGAGCAGTACTTC. Residues: CASSLVTAYEQYF.

J is TRBJ2-3 and V is TRBV28; 7 bases match TRBD1. Germline values: CDR1 MDHEN, CDR2 SYDVKM. This CDR3 has 14 amino acids. The J segment lost 4 bases and the V segment lost 6 bases, leaving 7 bases of the junction unmatched. CDR3 protein: CASRSWDSSDTQYF. The CDR3 DNA reads TGTGCCAGCAGATCCTGGGACAGTTCAGATACGCAGTATTTT.

The chain is built from TRBV5-1 and TRBJ1-5; D might be TRBD1 (5 bases). This CDR3 is 15 amino acids long. Germline loops: CDR1 SGHRS, CDR2 YFSETQ. Trimming took off 4 bases at V and 4 bases at J, with 15 bases between the two ends. The DNA of the CDR3 is TGCGCCAGCAGCATAACGTGGGGCCGAAATCAGCCCCAGCATTTT. Translating gives CASSITWGRNQPQHF. Filled out from reference TRBV5-1 and TRBJ1-5, the complete variable domain reads KAGVTQTPRYLIKTRGQQVTLSCSPISGHRSVSWYQQTPGQGLQFLFEYFSETQRNKGNFPGRFSGRQFSNSRSEMNVSTLELGDSALYLCASSITWGRNQPQHFGDGTRLSIL.

The chain employs TRBV19 and TRBJ2-3, with 8 positions matching TRBD2. CDR1 is LNHDA and CDR2 is SQIVND in the germline V gene (reference sequence). There are 14 residues in the CDR3. V shed 7 bases, J shed 6 bases, and the junction held 9 bases outside the gene matches. The DNA for the CDR3 is TGTGCCAGTACTTTCGGGGGGGCCGGGGATACGCAGTATTTT. Its protein is CASTFGGAGDTQYF.

The CDR3 DNA follows: TGTGCCAGCAGCCAGGCGGGGGAGCTGTTTTTT. It translates to CASSQAGELFF. This chain links TRBV13 with TRBJ2-2; D remains ambiguous. The V gene lost 5 bases and the J gene lost 8 bases, with 6 bases spanning the gap. Germline V lookup: CDR1 PRHDT, CDR2 FYEKMQ (reference sequence). The CDR3 is 11 amino acids.

This clone was counted a single time. The gene calls are TRBV30 and TRBJ2-5; TRBD1 matches 12 bases. V trimming: 3 bases; J trimming: 5 bases; junction bases outside the gene matches: 10. Looked up from germline, CDR1 is GTSNPN and CDR2 is SVGIG (reference sequence). The CDR3 length is 16 residues. The CDR3 reads CAWRGGTGGAGETQYF. CDR3 coding DNA: TGTGCCTGGAGAGGTGGGACAGGGGGCGCCGGGGAGACCCAGTACTTC.

The chain employs TRBV12-3 or TRBV12-4 and TRBJ1-5; D unclear. There are 13 residues in the CDR3. V shed 0 bases and J shed 7 bases, with 7 bases lying between them. This CDR3 is CASSLAPYQPQHF. The DNA of the CDR3 is TGTGCCAGCAGTTTAGCCCCCTACCAGCCCCAGCATTTT.

This chain uses TRBV7-9 with TRBJ1-2, with 11 bases lining up with TRBD1. Trimming at V came to 3 bases and at J to 6 bases, leaving 9 bases not matched to a gene. Germline CDR1 SEHNR, CDR2 FQNEAQ (reference sequence). This CDR3 contains 16 residues. CDR3 DNA sequence: TGTGCCAGCAGCTTTGGACTGGACAGGGGGCTGGATGGCTACACCTTC. The encoded protein is CASSFGLDRGLDGYTF.

The V and J genes are TRBV5-1 and TRBJ1-2; D gene uncertain. V lost 4 bases to trimming and J lost 4 bases, with 20 bases between them. Germline V CDR1 and CDR2: SGHRS, YFSETQ. The CDR3 has 16 residues. The DNA of the CDR3 is TGCGCCAGCAGCCCGACTTCTGGGATAGCAGGCTATGGCTACACCTTC. Protein product: CASSPTSGIAGYGYTF.

V is TRBV18 and J is TRBJ1-1; TRBD1 is a possible D gene (6 bases). The length of the CDR3 is 16 residues. The V and J ends lost 0 bases and 1 base respectively, with 12 bases between them. Germline V gives CDR1 KGHSH, CDR2 LQKENI. CDR3 nucleotides: TGTGCCAGCTCACCACCGAGCCTAGGGGGGAACACTGAAGCTTTCTTT. Residues: CASSPPSLGGNTEAFF.

This clone was recorded only once. The chain uses TRBV24-1 and TRBJ2-1; possibly TRBD1 or TRBD2 for D (5 bases each). Germline CDR1 and CDR2: KGHDR and SFDVKD. This CDR3 region has 18 residues. V was cut by 3 bases and J by 7 bases, with 24 bases left in between. The CDR3 loop reads CATSDEGTGHWAENEQFF. The CDR3 DNA sequence: TGTGCCACCAGTGATGAGGGCACAGGCCATTGGGCTGAGAATGAGCAGTTCTTC.